The 30 T cell receptor beta chains listed next were all sequenced from one sample in a study of T cell changes during pregnancy in multiple sclerosis. Libraries were prepared by immunoSEQ multiplex PCR; TCRdb keeps only in-frame clonotypes and omits some of them. The data contain tens of thousands of clones, over 85% of them seen just once; the ten biggest clones take up roughly 1.2%. The source was peripheral blood, collected in the third trimester of pregnancy. The origin of the receptors is a female donor with multiple sclerosis, enrolled in a pregnancy study.

Details on this clone: The same CDR3 arises from other DNA sequences in this sample as well. The V and J genes are TRBV28 and TRBJ2-1; D unclear. Trimming took 5 bases from V and 3 from J, leaving 8 bases between them. The CDR3 runs to 13 residues. The germline gives CDR1 MDHEN, CDR2 SYDVKM. The CDR3 loop is CASSPSSYNEQFF. In DNA, the CDR3 is TGTGCCAGCAGTCCCTCCAGCTACAATGAGCAGTTCTTC.

The chain carries TRBV18 and TRBJ1-1; 8 bases are shared with TRBD1. This CDR3 has 18 amino acids. The V gene's germline CDR1 is KGHSH and CDR2 LQKENI. Trimming removed 2 bases from V and 4 bases from J; junction bases left unmatched: 15. The CDR3 region is CASSPISQGEFGVTEAFF. The CDR3 nucleotides are TGTGCCAGCTCACCAATTTCACAGGGGGAATTCGGCGTCACTGAAGCTTTCTTT.

This chain links TRBV28 with TRBJ2-7, with no clear D. Trimming left V 3 bases short and J 1 base short, with 4 bases between. Germline-derived CDR1 and CDR2 are MDHEN and SYDVKM. This CDR3 contains 12 residues. In DNA, the CDR3 is TGTGCCAGCAGTTTCCCTTCCTACGAGCAGTACTTC. Its translation: CASSFPSYEQYF.

This clone was observed once. The chain uses TRBV4-1 and TRBJ2-7, with 9 bases matching TRBD1. CDR3 length: 14 residues. Germline V gives CDR1 MGHRA, CDR2 YSYEKL. The ends lost 4 bases at V and 1 base at J; junction bases unmatched: 2. CDR3 nucleotide sequence: TGCGCCAGCAGCCGAGGACAGGGGTCCTACGAGCAGTACTTC. Its translation is CASSRGQGSYEQYF.

V usage is TRBV28 and J usage is TRBJ2-2, with D possibly matching TRBD2 (5 bases). Germline CDR1 and CDR2: MDHEN and SYDVKM. The CDR3 has 12 residues. Trimming shortened V by 6 bases and J by 7 bases, and 9 bases separated the two germline ends. In DNA form, the CDR3 reads TGTGCCAGCAGCCTAGCCCACGGGGAGCTGTTTTTT. Translation gives CASSLAHGELFF.

The CDR3 loop is CASSLKGDETEAFF. CDR3 sequence (DNA): TGTGCCAGCAGCCTCAAGGGGGATGAAACTGAAGCTTTCTTT. V and J are TRBV4-2 and TRBJ1-1; D might be TRBD1 (6 bases). The V end was cut by 4 bases, the J end by 5 bases, with 14 bases between. Germline-derived CDR1 and CDR2 are LGHNA and YNFKEQ. The length of the CDR3 is 14 residues.

The V gene is TRBV7-2, the J gene TRBJ2-5; possibly TRBD2 for D (6 bases). CDR3 size: 14 residues. The V and J ends lost 8 bases and 4 bases respectively, with 17 bases between them. The germline V gene encodes CDR1 SGHTA and CDR2 FQGNSA. The CDR3, as DNA: TGTGCCAGCGGGAGGAGGAATCCGGTAGAGACCCAGTACTTC. Protein sequence: CASGRRNPVETQYF.

The chain uses TRBV2 and TRBJ2-3; the match to TRBD1 covers 8 bases. The CDR3 consists of 17 residues. The germline V gene encodes CDR1 SNHLY and CDR2 FYNNEI. Trimming took 6 bases from V and 3 from J; bases not matched to a gene: 14. Here the CDR3 reads CASRFDQGAWGTDTQYF. The DNA of the CDR3 is TGTGCCAGCAGGTTTGATCAGGGGGCTTGGGGGACAGATACGCAGTATTTT.

The chain is built from TRBV7-9 and TRBJ1-1, with a weak D call TRBD1 (5 bases). CDR1 is SEHNR, CDR2 FQNEAQ, per germline (reference sequence). V was pared by 1 base and J by 7 bases, with 13 bases between. The CDR3 sequence is 14 residues long. Written as DNA, the CDR3 is TGTGCCAGCAGCTTAGATGGGGGGAAGATTGAAGCTTTCTTT. This codes for CASSLDGGKIEAFF.

This sequence joins TRBV10-3 and TRBJ2-7; 13 bases align to TRBD2. Looked up from germline, CDR1 is ENHRY and CDR2 is SYGVKD. This CDR3 contains 14 residues. With 4 bases clipped from V and 3 bases from J, the junction kept 0 bases outside the gene matches. This CDR3 reads CAISGTSGSYEQYF. The CDR3 region has the DNA TGTGCCATCAGTGGGACTAGCGGGAGCTACGAGCAGTACTTC.

DNA of the CDR3: TGTGCCAGCAGTTTTACGGTGGGGCAGCCAAGAGATACGCAGTATTTT. Translating gives CASSFTVGQPRDTQYF. The genes are TRBV28 and TRBJ2-3; maybe TRBD1 (5 bases). The V end was cut by 3 bases, the J end by 5 bases, with 18 bases between. Germline values: CDR1 MDHEN, CDR2 SYDVKM. The CDR3 totals 16 residues.

The chain links TRBV4-1 to TRBJ2-7; D gene ambiguous. The CDR3 has 15 amino acids. Germline CDR1 and CDR2: MGHRA and YSYEKL. V lost 2 bases to trimming and J lost 0 bases, with 11 bases between them. DNA for the CDR3: TGCGCCAGCAGCCAACGCCCACAGTTCTCCTACGAGCAGTACTTC. Translating it yields CASSQRPQFSYEQYF.

The rearrangement uses TRBV9 and TRBJ2-7, with 9 bases matching TRBD2. The CDR3 is 16 amino acids. Germline V CDR1 and CDR2: SGDLS, YYNGEE. V dropped 4 bases and J dropped 3; count of bases not matched to a gene: 11. The CDR3 protein is CASSKAALAGRYEQYF. CDR3 DNA: TGTGCCAGCAGCAAAGCTGCACTAGCGGGCCGCTACGAGCAGTACTTC.

The genes are TRBV11-2 and TRBJ2-2, with 7 positions matching TRBD1. The CDR3 extends over 14 amino acids. Germline CDR1 reads SGHAT; CDR2 reads FQNNGV. V was clipped by 6 bases and J by 7 bases; unmatched bases: 8. The CDR3 is CASSPQGNIGELFF. DNA of the CDR3: TGTGCCAGCAGTCCACAGGGGAATATCGGGGAGCTGTTTTTT.

This sequence joins TRBV2 and TRBJ1-2, with 11 bases lining up with TRBD1. J gave up 7 bases and V 8 bases, and 15 bases lay outside the gene matches. The CDR3 is 16 amino acids. Looked up from germline, CDR1 is SNHLY and CDR2 is FYNNEI. The CDR3 loop reads CASLLEAGTGGRGYTF. CDR3 in DNA: TGTGCCAGCCTATTAGAGGCCGGGACAGGGGGTCGTGGCTACACCTTC.

V and J are TRBV27 and TRBJ1-2; perhaps TRBD1 as D (6 bases). V lost 5 bases to trimming and J lost 6 bases, with 31 bases between them. The germline V gene has CDR1 MNHEY and CDR2 SMNVEV (reference sequence). This CDR3 comprises 19 residues. The chain's CDR3 is CASSPIPSDSFYVRDGYTF. In DNA form, the CDR3 reads TGTGCCAGCAGTCCTATACCTTCGGACAGTTTCTACGTGCGGGATGGCTACACCTTC.

This clone appeared a single time. The chain uses TRBV19 and TRBJ2-4; 7 bases align to TRBD1. The CDR3 length is 15 residues. Looked up from germline, CDR1 is LNHDA and CDR2 is SQIVND (reference sequence). The trim removed 5 bases at V and 6 bases at J, leaving 10 bases unmatched. The chain's CDR3 is CASSDPGQFLNIQYF. CDR3 nucleotides: TGTGCCAGTAGTGATCCGGGACAGTTCTTAAACATTCAGTACTTC.

This chain joins TRBV5-8 and TRBJ2-5; 9 bases line up with TRBD1. The germline CDR1 and CDR2 sequences are SGHTS and YDEGEE. Trimming removed 0 bases from V and 2 bases from J; junction bases left unmatched: 14. The CDR3 totals 19 residues. The CDR3 DNA sequence: TGTGCCAGCAGCTTGGGCCAACAGGGGGCGCGTGGCCCTCAAGAGACCCAGTACTTC. Translation: CASSLGQQGARGPQETQYF. Variable domain in full (rest from reference TRBV5-8 and TRBJ2-5): EAGVTQSPTHLIKTRGQQATLRCSPISGHTSVYWYQQALGLGLQFLLWYDEGEERNRGNFPPRFSGRQFPNYSSELNVNALELEDSALYLCASSLGQQGARGPQETQYFGPGTRLLVL.

The J gene is TRBJ2-7, the V gene TRBV6-1, with 8 bases fitting TRBD2. Germline CDR1 reads MNHNS; CDR2 reads SASEGT. CDR3 length: 15 residues. The V gene end was trimmed by 8 bases and the J gene end by 0 bases; junction bases not matched to a gene: 9. CDR3 sequence reads: CASRLSGSSSYEQYF. The CDR3 DNA reads TGTGCCAGCCGCCTGAGCGGGAGTAGCTCCTACGAGCAGTACTTC.

This sequence joins TRBV5-4 and TRBJ1-3, with 7 bases aligning to TRBD1. The ends lost 4 bases at V and 1 base at J; junction bases unmatched: 8. Germline assignment: CDR1 SGHNT and CDR2 YYREEE (reference sequence). The CDR3 has 16 amino acids. CDR3 loop: CASSGGTAISGNTIYF. CDR3 in DNA: TGTGCCAGCAGCGGCGGGACAGCAATTTCTGGAAACACCATATATTTT.

This clone showed up just a few times. J is TRBJ2-1 and V is TRBV7-2; 9 bases align to TRBD1. Per the germline V gene, CDR1 is SGHTA and CDR2 is FQGNSA. V shed 5 bases and J 4 bases; nucleotides not matched to a gene: 6. The length of the CDR3 is 15 residues. The CDR3 coding sequence is TGTGCCAGCAGCCAGGACAGGGGCCTTTACAATGAGCAGTTCTTC. It specifies CASSQDRGLYNEQFF. The full variable domain, in which reference TRBV7-2 and TRBJ2-1 provide the parts outside the CDR3, is GAGVSQSPSNKVTEKGKDVELRCDPISGHTALYWYRQSLGQGLEFLIYFQGNSAPDKSGLPSDRFSAERTGGSVSTLTIQRTQQEDSAVYLCASSQDRGLYNEQFFGPGTRLTVL.

The gene calls are TRBV6-5 and TRBJ2-7; D might be TRBD1 (6 bases). The CDR3 loop spans 14 amino acids. Germline V lookup: CDR1 MNHEY, CDR2 SVGAGI. Trimming stripped 7 bases from V and 6 bases from J, with 19 bases between. The CDR3 nucleotides read TGTGCCAGCAACCTCAGGGGCCGCCCTACCGAGCAGTACTTC. Protein: CASNLRGRPTEQYF.

V is TRBV10-3 and J is TRBJ1-1; the match to TRBD1 covers 7 bases. Germline trimming cut 0 bases from V and 5 bases from J; bases unmatched to any gene: 6. There are 15 residues in the CDR3. Germline loops: CDR1 ENHRY, CDR2 SYGVKD. CDR3 region: CAISESRQGETEAFF. The CDR3 region has the DNA TGTGCCATCAGTGAGTCTCGGCAGGGGGAGACTGAAGCTTTCTTT.

V and J are TRBV7-3 and TRBJ2-2; D unresolved. This CDR3 contains 13 residues. Trimming took 5 bases from V and 6 from J, leaving 10 bases between them. The germline V gene encodes CDR1 SGHTA and CDR2 FQGTGA. The CDR3 coding sequence is TGTGCCAGCAGCCCGATGCGTTCCGGGGAGCTGTTTTTT. Its protein product is CASSPMRSGELFF. The full variable domain, completed using reference TRBV7-3 and TRBJ2-2, is GAGVSQTPSNKVTEKGKYVELRCDPISGHTALYWYRQSLGQGPEFLIYFQGTGAADDSGLPNDRFFAVRPEGSVSTLKIQRTERGDSAVYLCASSPMRSGELFFGEGSRLTVL.

The chain recombines TRBV11-2 with TRBJ2-7, with D perhaps matching TRBD1 (5 bases). The V and J ends lost 6 bases and 4 bases respectively, with 19 bases between them. Germline loops: CDR1 SGHAT, CDR2 FQNNGV. The CDR3 covers 15 residues. CDR3 coding DNA: TGTGCCAGCAGGGAAAGTATAGGGGTCTTGTACGAGCAGTACTTC. Amino acid sequence: CASRESIGVLYEQYF.

The V call is TRBV7-9, the J call TRBJ2-7; 7 bases agree with TRBD1. J lost 7 bases, V lost 4 bases, and 7 bases had no gene match. The CDR3 has 13 amino acids. Looked up from germline, CDR1 is SEHNR and CDR2 is FQNEAQ (reference sequence). The CDR3 nucleotides are TGTGCCAGCAGCTATGCTGACAGGGAAGAGCAGTACTTC. Translated, it gives CASSYADREEQYF.

J is TRBJ1-2 and V is TRBV4-2, with D tentatively TRBD1 (5 bases). The CDR3 runs 13 residues. Germline lookup yields CDR1 LGHNA and CDR2 YNFKEQ. V lost 4 bases and J 3 bases, leaving 9 bases between the germline ends. Here the CDR3 reads CASSRGEDYGYTF. CDR3 nucleotides: TGTGCCAGCAGCCGGGGGGAGGACTATGGCTACACCTTC.

The rearrangement uses TRBV7-9 and TRBJ2-2, with 11 bases matching TRBD2. This CDR3 contains 16 residues. The junction had 8 bases not matched to a gene; V was cut back by 5 bases and J by 6 bases. Germline V CDR1 and CDR2: SEHNR, FQNEAQ (reference sequence). CDR3 nucleotides: TGTGCCAGCAGCCTGCCGGGACTAGCGGTGGCCGGGGAGCTGTTTTTT. It specifies CASSLPGLAVAGELFF.

In DNA form, the CDR3 reads TGCGCCAGCAGCCAAGGGGGTTCGGGGTTGGATACGCAGTATTTT. Translated, it gives CASSQGGSGLDTQYF. The chain couples TRBV4-3 to TRBJ2-3, with D possibly matching TRBD2 (5 bases). The CDR3 is 15 amino acids. The V end lost 1 base, the J end lost 6 bases, and 14 bases lay between the germline ends. Per the germline V gene, CDR1 is LGHNA and CDR2 is YSLEER.

The V and J genes are TRBV5-1 and TRBJ2-3; 11 nucleotides line up with TRBD2. With V trimmed by 4 bases and J by 4 bases, 8 bases remained unmatched. The CDR3 runs to 16 residues. Germline values: CDR1 SGHRS, CDR2 YFSETQ. The CDR3 coding sequence is TGCGCCAGCAGCCCCCTAGCGGGAGGAGTAGCAGATACGCAGTATTTT. Residues: CASSPLAGGVADTQYF.